Listed below are T cell receptor beta chains from one sample, sequenced in a study of OX40 agonist ivuxolimab in advanced cancers. Libraries were prepared by immunoSEQ multiplex PCR; TCRdb keeps only in-frame clonotypes and omits some of them. Among about 47,000 clones listed, around 84% were seen once. The sample consisted of CD4+ or CD8+ T cells sorted from blood, taken in a trial of the OX40 agonist ivuxolimab. Receptor source: an adult with an advanced solid tumor such as melanoma, head and neck, liver or kidney cancer. Each CDR3 is given with its conserved first and last residue. The D gene is left open where the match is weak. Some rows mark clone size as missing; the rest say once, few, many or name a class of expanded clone.

j_call clone_size v_call d_call cdr3_nt cdr3_aa
TRBJ2-2 - TRBV18 TRBD1 TGTGCCAGCTCATCGGGACAGGGCCCTTCGAACACCGGGGAGCTGTTTTTT CASSSGQGPSNTGELFF
TRBJ2-6 - TRBV25-1 - TGTGCCAGCAGTGATCGGGGCTACGGGGCCAACGTCCTGACTTTC CASSDRGYGANVLTF
TRBJ2-7 - TRBV27 TRBD1 TGTGCCAGCAGTTTCGGGACAGCCTACGAGCAGTACTTC CASSFGTAYEQYF
TRBJ1-1 - TRBV19 TRBD1 TGTGCCAGTACCCCGGTGGGACAGGGGCACTCTGAAGCTTTCTTT CASTPVGQGHSEAFF
TRBJ2-1 - TRBV12-5 - TGTGCTAGTGGTTTGCCAGGGGCACCCAATGAGCAGTTCTTC CASGLPGAPNEQFF
TRBJ2-7 few TRBV5-1 TRBD2 TGCGCCAGCAGCTCAAATCGGGGGGTAGTTCACGAGCAGTACTTC CASSSNRGVVHEQYF
TRBJ2-1 - TRBV10-3 TRBD2 TGTGCCATCAGTGAGTCGATAGCGGGAGCTACTAATGAGCAGTTCTTC CAISESIAGATNEQFF
TRBJ2-7 - TRBV7-8 - TGTGCCAGCAGCCATCCAGACAGGTCGGGAGACTACGAGCAGTACTTC CASSHPDRSGDYEQYF
TRBJ2-1 - TRBV6-4 TRBD2 TGTGCCAGCAGTACTAGCGGGGGGGCCAATGAGCAGTTCTTC CASSTSGGANEQFF
TRBJ1-1 - TRBV30 TRBD1 TGTGCCTGGAGTGACGGACAGGGTTCCACTGAAGCTTTCTTT CAWSDGQGSTEAFF
TRBJ1-1 - TRBV27 - TGTGCCAGCACCGAGGGCACTGAAGCTTTCTTT CASTEGTEAFF
TRBJ2-5 - TRBV7-6 - TGTGCCAGCAGCTCGGAGGAGACCCAGTACTTC CASSSEETQYF
TRBJ1-2 - TRBV7-3 - TGTGCCAGCAGCTTAACGGGGGGTGGCTACACCTTC CASSLTGGGYTF
TRBJ2-3 once TRBV5-6 - TGTGCCAGCAGCGAATCTACGGGCACAGATACGCAGTATTTT CASSESTGTDTQYF
TRBJ2-3 - TRBV5-1 - TGCGCCAGCAGCCCCGACCGGCTCACGGATACGCAGTATTTT CASSPDRLTDTQYF
TRBJ2-7 - TRBV6-1 TRBD2 TGTGCCAGCTCGCCCCCGATCTTAGCGGGAGTCGAGCAGTACTTC CASSPPILAGVEQYF
TRBJ2-3 - TRBV7-2 - TGTGCCAGCAGCTTAGTGTCGGTTAGCACAGATACGCAGTATTTT CASSLVSVSTDTQYF
TRBJ2-7 - TRBV5-4 - TGTGCCAGCAGCTTGGCCGCAGGGAAATCCTACGAGCAGTACTTC CASSLAAGKSYEQYF
TRBJ2-1 - TRBV7-8 TRBD2 TGTGCCAGCAGCTTAGGTGGCACTAGCGGACAGATTTACAATGAGCAGTTCTTC CASSLGGTSGQIYNEQFF
TRBJ1-5 - TRBV19 - TGTGCCAGTAGTATGCGCCGGGGCCTGATTCATCAGCCCCAGCATTTT CASSMRRGLIHQPQHF
TRBJ2-7 - TRBV5-4 TRBD2 TGTGCCAGCAGCCCTCAGACTAGCGGGAGCCTCGAGCAGTACTTC CASSPQTSGSLEQYF
TRBJ2-7 - TRBV15 - TGTGCCACCAGCGCCCGGACAGTCTCCTACGAGCAGTACTTC CATSARTVSYEQYF
TRBJ2-1 once TRBV27 TRBD2 TGTGCCAGCAGTCAGACTAGCGGGGGCCTTTACAATGAGCAGTTCTTC CASSQTSGGLYNEQFF
TRBJ2-3 few TRBV6-4 TRBD2 TGTGCCAGCAGTGACTCGGTGGCTAGCGGGAGCACAGATACGCAGTATTTT CASSDSVASGSTDTQYF
TRBJ2-7 - TRBV19 TRBD1 TGTGCCAGTGGGACAGGGCACGAGCAGTACTTC CASGTGHEQYF
TRBJ2-5 - TRBV7-9 - TGTGCCAGCAGCTTGAACAGGCACCAAGAGACCCAGTACTTC CASSLNRHQETQYF
TRBJ2-1 - TRBV11-2 - TGTGCCAGCAGCAAACTGCAATCGGCAGGCGATGAGCAGTTCTTC CASSKLQSAGDEQFF
TRBJ1-1 - TRBV19 - TGTGCCAGTAGCAAAGGGGTCACTGAAGCTTTCTTT CASSKGVTEAFF
TRBJ2-7 - TRBV27 - TGTGCCAGCAGTTTGCGGGTAGCGGACCCCTATGAGCAGTACTTC CASSLRVADPYEQYF
TRBJ2-1 - TRBV18 TRBD2 TGTGCCAGCTCACCACCGACTAGCGGAACGCGCCGGTACAATGAGCAGTTCTTC CASSPPTSGTRRYNEQFF
TRBJ2-1 - TRBV15 - TGTGCCACCAGCAGAGATACTAATGAGCAGTTCTTC CATSRDTNEQFF
TRBJ2-1 - TRBV4-2 TRBD2 TGTGCCAGCAGCCAAGAAGGCGGGACTAGCGGGAGGGCCCGGTTCTTC CASSQEGGTSGRARFF
TRBJ2-3 few TRBV7-9 - TGTGCCAGCAGCTTCCCCCCAGATCGCCCCGGCACAGATACGCAGTATTTT CASSFPPDRPGTDTQYF
TRBJ2-5 - TRBV7-9 TRBD1 TGTGCCAGCAGCTCCAATCGACAGGGGGGGGAGACCCAGTACTTC CASSSNRQGGETQYF
TRBJ1-5 - TRBV2 - TGTGCCAGCAGTGTGGGAACTCAGCCCCAGCATTTT CASSVGTQPQHF
TRBJ2-7 few TRBV11-2 - TGTGCCAGCAGCCCTGGGTCCTTCTACGAGCAGTACTTC CASSPGSFYEQYF